The present T cell receptor beta chain was sequenced within a study of T cell responses to AZD1222 COVID-19 vaccine. Assay: immunoSEQ multiplex PCR; the TCRdb copy retains only in-frame clones and omits some. The sample lists fewer than 200,000 clones; 85% to 90% were seen once. Whole-study findings and limits: Recipients of AZD1222 seropositive at baseline numbered only five or six. Spike-specific TCRs gained breadth and depth after people received two AZD1222 doses.

In the case of this clone: Its antigen is currently unknown.

Germline CDR1 SNHLY, CDR2 FYNNEI. CDR3 size: 11 residues. With 9 bases removed from V and 3 bases from J, the gap between germline ends came to 8 bases. This chain joins TRBV2 and TRBJ1-2; D is uncertain. The source is an adult in good health. The material sequenced was peripheral blood, taken on day 0 of AZD1222 vaccination. CDR3 sequence (DNA): TGTGCCAGGAGGTCGGACTATGGCTACACCTTC. Its protein is CARRSDYGYTF.